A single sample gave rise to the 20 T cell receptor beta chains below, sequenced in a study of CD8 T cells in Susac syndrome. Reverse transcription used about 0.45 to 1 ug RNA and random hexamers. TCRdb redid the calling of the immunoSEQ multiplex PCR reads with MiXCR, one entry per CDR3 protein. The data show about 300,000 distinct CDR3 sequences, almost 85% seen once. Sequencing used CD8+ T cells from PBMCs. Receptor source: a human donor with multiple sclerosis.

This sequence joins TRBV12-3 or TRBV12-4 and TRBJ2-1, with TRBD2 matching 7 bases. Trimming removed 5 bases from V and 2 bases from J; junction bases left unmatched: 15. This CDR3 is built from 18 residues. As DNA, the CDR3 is TGTGCCAGCAGTCTCCCCGGGTGGGGGAGGGCGCCCTACAATGAGCAGTTCTTC. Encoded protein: CASSLPGWGRAPYNEQFF.

The DNA of the CDR3 is TGTGCCAGCAGGCCTGAGGGTCCGAGCTCCTACGAGCAGTACTTC. This sequence encodes CASRPEGPSSYEQYF. The V call is TRBV28, the J call TRBJ2-7, with D possibly matching TRBD2 (5 bases). The CDR3 loop spans 15 amino acids. Trimming shortened V by 6 bases and J by 0 bases, and 15 bases separated the two germline ends. Germline values: CDR1 MDHEN, CDR2 SYDVKM.

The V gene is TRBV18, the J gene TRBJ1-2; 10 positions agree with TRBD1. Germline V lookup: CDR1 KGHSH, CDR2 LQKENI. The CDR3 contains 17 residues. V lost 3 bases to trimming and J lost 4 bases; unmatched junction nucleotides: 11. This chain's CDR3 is CASSPPVPGQGIYGYTF. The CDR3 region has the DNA TGTGCCAGCTCACCCCCCGTCCCGGGACAGGGGATCTATGGCTACACCTTC.

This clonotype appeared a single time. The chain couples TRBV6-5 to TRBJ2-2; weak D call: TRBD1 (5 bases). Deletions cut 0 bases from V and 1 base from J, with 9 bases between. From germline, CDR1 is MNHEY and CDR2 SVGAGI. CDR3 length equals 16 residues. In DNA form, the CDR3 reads TGTGCCAGCAGTTACTCGCGGACACTGAACACCGGGGAGCTGTTTTTT. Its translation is CASSYSRTLNTGELFF.

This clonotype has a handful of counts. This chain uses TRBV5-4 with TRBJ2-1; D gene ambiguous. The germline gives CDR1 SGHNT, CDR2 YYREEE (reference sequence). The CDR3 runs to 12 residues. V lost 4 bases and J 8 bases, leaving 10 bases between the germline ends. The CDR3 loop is CASSPGGDEQFF. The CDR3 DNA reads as TGTGCCAGCAGCCCCGGCGGCGATGAGCAGTTCTTC. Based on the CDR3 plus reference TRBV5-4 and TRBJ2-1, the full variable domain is ETGVTQSPTHLIKTRGQQVTLRCSSQSGHNTVSWYQQALGQGPQFIFQYYREEENGRGNFPPRFSGLQFPNYSSELNVNALELDDSALYLCASSPGGDEQFFGPGTRLTVL.

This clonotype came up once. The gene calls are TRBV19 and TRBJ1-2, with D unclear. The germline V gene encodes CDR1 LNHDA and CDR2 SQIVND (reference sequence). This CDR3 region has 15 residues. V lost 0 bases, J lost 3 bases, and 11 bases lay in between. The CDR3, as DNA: TGTGCCAGTAGTATAGACCGGGTTTGGGACTATGGCTACACCTTC. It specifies CASSIDRVWDYGYTF.

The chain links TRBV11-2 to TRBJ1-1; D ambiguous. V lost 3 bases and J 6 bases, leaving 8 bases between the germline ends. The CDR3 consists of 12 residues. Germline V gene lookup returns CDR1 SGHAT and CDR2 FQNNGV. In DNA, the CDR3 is TGTGCCAGCAGCTTGGAAGGTTCTGAAGCTTTCTTT. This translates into CASSLEGSEAFF.

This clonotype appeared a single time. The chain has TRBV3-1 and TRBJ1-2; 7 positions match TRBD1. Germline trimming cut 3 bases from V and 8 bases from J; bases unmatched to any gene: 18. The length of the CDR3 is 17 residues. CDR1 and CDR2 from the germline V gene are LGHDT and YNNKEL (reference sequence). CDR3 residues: CASSHDLPTGRPAGYTF. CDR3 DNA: TGTGCCAGCAGCCATGACCTACCGACAGGGCGGCCTGCCGGCTACACCTTC.

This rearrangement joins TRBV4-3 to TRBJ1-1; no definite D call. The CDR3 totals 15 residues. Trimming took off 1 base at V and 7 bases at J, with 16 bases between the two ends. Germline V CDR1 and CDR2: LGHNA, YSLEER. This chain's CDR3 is CASSQGLRAELEAFF. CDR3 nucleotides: TGCGCCAGCAGCCAAGGGTTGAGGGCAGAACTTGAAGCTTTCTTT.

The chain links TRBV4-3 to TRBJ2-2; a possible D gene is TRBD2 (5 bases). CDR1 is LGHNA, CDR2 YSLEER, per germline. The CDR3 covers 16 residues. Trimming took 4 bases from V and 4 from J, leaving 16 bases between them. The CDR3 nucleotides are TGCGCCAGCAGCCCCTGGGATAGCGAAGTCACCGGGGAGCTGTTTTTT. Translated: CASSPWDSEVTGELFF.

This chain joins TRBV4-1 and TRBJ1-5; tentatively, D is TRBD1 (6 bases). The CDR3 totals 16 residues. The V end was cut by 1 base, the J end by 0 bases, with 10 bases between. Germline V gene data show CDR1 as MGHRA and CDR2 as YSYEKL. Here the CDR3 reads CASSQVGGDSNQPQHF. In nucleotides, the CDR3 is TGCGCCAGCAGCCAAGTAGGGGGGGATAGCAATCAGCCCCAGCATTTT.

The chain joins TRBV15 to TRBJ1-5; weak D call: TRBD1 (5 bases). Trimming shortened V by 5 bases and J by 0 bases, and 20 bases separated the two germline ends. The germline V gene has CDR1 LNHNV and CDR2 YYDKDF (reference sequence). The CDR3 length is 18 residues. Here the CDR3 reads CATSFLGDYVYSNQPQHF. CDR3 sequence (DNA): TGTGCCACCAGCTTCCTGGGGGATTATGTATATAGCAATCAGCCCCAGCATTTT.

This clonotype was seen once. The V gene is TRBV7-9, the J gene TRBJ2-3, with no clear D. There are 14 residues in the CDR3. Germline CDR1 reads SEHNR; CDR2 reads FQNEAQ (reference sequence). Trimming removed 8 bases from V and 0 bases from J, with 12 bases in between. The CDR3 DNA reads TGTGCCAGCGTCCTGTGGCCTAGCACAGATACGCAGTATTTT. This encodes CASVLWPSTDTQYF.

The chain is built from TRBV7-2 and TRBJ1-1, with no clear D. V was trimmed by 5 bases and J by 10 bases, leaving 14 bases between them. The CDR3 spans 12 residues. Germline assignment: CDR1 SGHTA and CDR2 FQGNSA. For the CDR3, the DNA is TGTGCCAGCAGCATAAGCCAAGGGCGAGCTTTCTTT. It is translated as CASSISQGRAFF.

The CDR3, as DNA: TGTGCCAGCAGCTCCGCAGGGGACGGATTATATAGCAATCAGCCCCAGCATTTT. Protein: CASSSAGDGLYSNQPQHF. The V and J genes are TRBV7-9 and TRBJ1-5, with D maybe TRBD1 (6 bases). Germline CDR1 SEHNR, CDR2 FQNEAQ (reference sequence). The CDR3 contains 18 residues. Trimming removed 4 bases from V and 0 bases from J, with 19 bases in between.

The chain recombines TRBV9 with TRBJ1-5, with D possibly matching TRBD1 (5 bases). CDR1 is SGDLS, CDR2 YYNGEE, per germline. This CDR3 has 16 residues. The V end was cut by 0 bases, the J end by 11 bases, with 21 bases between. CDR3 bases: TGTGCCAGCAGCGTAGAGGGACGCGGTTTGGAGAAAGCCCAGCATTTT. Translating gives CASSVEGRGLEKAQHF.

This CDR3 reads CASGPQGAAYFSYEQYF. The CDR3 DNA reads TGTGCCAGCGGCCCCCAGGGAGCAGCCTACTTCTCCTACGAGCAGTACTTC. V gene TRBV7-2 combines with J gene TRBJ2-7; tentatively, D is TRBD1 or TRBD2 (5 bases each). CDR1 and CDR2 from the germline V gene are SGHTA and FQGNSA. The CDR3 is 17 residues long. Trimming shortened V by 8 bases and J by 0 bases, and 23 bases separated the two germline ends.

CDR3 bases: TGTGCCAGCAGTTTATATCATGGGACAACTAATTCACCCCTCCACTTT. This encodes CASSLYHGTTNSPLHF. The chain carries TRBV27 and TRBJ1-6, with D perhaps matching TRBD1 (6 bases). The CDR3 spans 16 residues. Germline-derived CDR1 and CDR2 are MNHEY and SMNVEV (reference sequence). Trimming took off 1 base at V and 6 bases at J, with 13 bases between the two ends.

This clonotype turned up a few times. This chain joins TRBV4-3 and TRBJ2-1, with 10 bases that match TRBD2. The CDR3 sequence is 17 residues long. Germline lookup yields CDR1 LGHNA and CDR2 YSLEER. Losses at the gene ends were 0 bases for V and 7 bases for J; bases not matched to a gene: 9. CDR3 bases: TGCGCCAGCAGCCAAGATTTCCCTAGCGGGAGTTATAATGAGCAGTTCTTC. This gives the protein CASSQDFPSGSYNEQFF.

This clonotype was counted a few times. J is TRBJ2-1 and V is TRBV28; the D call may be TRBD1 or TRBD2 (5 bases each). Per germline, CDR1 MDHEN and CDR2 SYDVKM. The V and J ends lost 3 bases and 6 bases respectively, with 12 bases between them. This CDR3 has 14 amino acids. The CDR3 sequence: CASSLVAGSNEQFF. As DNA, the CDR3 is TGTGCCAGCAGTTTGGTGGCAGGGAGCAATGAGCAGTTCTTC.